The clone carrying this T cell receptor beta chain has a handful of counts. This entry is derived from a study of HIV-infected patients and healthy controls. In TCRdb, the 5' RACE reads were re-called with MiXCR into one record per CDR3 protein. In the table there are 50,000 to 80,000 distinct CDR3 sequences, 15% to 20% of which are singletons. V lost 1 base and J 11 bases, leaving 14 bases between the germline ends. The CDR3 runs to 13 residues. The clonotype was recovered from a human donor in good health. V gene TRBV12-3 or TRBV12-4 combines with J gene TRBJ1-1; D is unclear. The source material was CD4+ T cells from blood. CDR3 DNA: TGTGCCAGCAGTTTAGAACAGCTTCTAGGGGCTTTCTTT. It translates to CASSLEQLLGAFF.